This TCR beta chain derives from a study of cytotoxic CD8 clonotypes in ibrutinib-treated CLL. Study-wide background: Overall, about 25 responses were partial and 2 complete; following median about 70 months, 14 patients stayed remitted and 12 progressed.

The length of the CDR3 is 12 residues. V shed 5 bases and J shed 9 bases, with 14 bases lying between them. Per germline, CDR1 MNHEY and CDR2 SVGAGI. Overall study findings and caveats: Clonality climbed at ibrutinib response, then dropped toward baseline at progression. Clonality (at baseline) was higher than in age-matched healthy donors and tracked circulating CD8+ T-cell counts.

As concerns this clone: Its antigen is undetermined.

Investigators sought sequencing depths of between 1 in 200,000 and 1 in 1 million T cells. TCRdb's table, derived via immunoSEQ multiplex PCR, lists solely in-frame clones and lacks some. This sample has 250,000 or so clones, with roughly 70% found just once. The material sequenced was PBMCs, taken after 24 months of ibrutinib treatment. This TCR derives from a human donor with chronic lymphocytic leukemia. The chain carries TRBV6-5 and TRBJ2-7; no clear D. CDR3: CASSPHIGGQYF. In nucleotides, the CDR3 is TGTGCCAGCAGTCCCCACATCGGCGGGCAGTACTTC.